Presented here are 20 T cell receptor beta chains from one specimen sequenced in a study of blood T cell repertoires in COVID-19. Generated by immunoSEQ multiplex PCR, the TCRdb table keeps only in-frame clones and is missing some. Found here are fewer than 600,000 clones, roughly 90% of them singletons; the top ten hold 1.8%. The sample taken for sequencing was PBMCs or T cells enriched from blood (not recorded which). All receptors come from a woman in her forties who had recovered from COVID-19.

The sample holds one count of this clone. The V gene is TRBV7-2, the J gene TRBJ2-5; no firm D call. The CDR3 consists of 14 residues. V lost 4 bases, J lost 4 bases, and 13 bases lay in between. Germline V gives CDR1 SGHTA, CDR2 FQGNSA. The CDR3 loop is CASSSVNWAETQYF. The CDR3 DNA is TGTGCCAGCAGCTCCGTTAACTGGGCAGAGACCCAGTACTTC.

This clone is a singleton in its sample. The V gene is TRBV10-3, the J gene TRBJ2-3; D possibly corresponds to TRBD2 (6 bases). CDR1 is ENHRY and CDR2 is SYGVKD in the germline V gene. The CDR3 contains 16 residues. Trimming cost V 3 bases and J 0 bases, with 13 bases left between them. CDR3 in DNA: TGTGCCATCAGTGACCCGTCTAGCGCAAGCACAGATACGCAGTATTTT. Translation: CAISDPSSASTDTQYF.

The chain employs TRBV18 and TRBJ2-1, with 7 positions matching TRBD2. This CDR3 has 15 amino acids. J was trimmed by 8 bases and V by 2 bases; bases with no gene match: 9. Germline loops: CDR1 KGHSH, CDR2 LQKENI. CDR3 in DNA: TGTGCCAGCTCACCAAGGCTAGCGGACCTGGATGAGCAGTTCTTC. This codes for CASSPRLADLDEQFF. Using reference TRBV18 and TRBJ2-1 for the parts outside the CDR3, the full variable domain is NAGVMQNPRHLVRRRGQEARLRCSPMKGHSHVYWYRQLPEEGLKFMVYLQKENIIDESGMPKERFSAEFPKEGPSILRIQQVVRGDSAAYFCASSPRLADLDEQFFGPGTRLTVL.

The V call is TRBV4-2, the J call TRBJ2-7; the match to TRBD2 covers 11 bases. Germline CDR1 is LGHNA and CDR2 is YNFKEQ. After removal of 4 bases from V and 2 bases from J, the junction contained 13 bases not matched to a gene. This CDR3 spans 18 amino acids. The CDR3 reads CASSLGLAGLEITYEQYF. The CDR3, as DNA: TGTGCCAGCAGCCTAGGACTAGCGGGCCTAGAAATAACCTACGAGCAGTACTTC.

The V and J genes are TRBV5-1 and TRBJ2-1, with 12 bases that match TRBD2. The CDR3 contains 17 residues. After removal of 0 bases from V and 7 bases from J, the junction contained 8 bases not matched to a gene. CDR1 and CDR2 (germline): SGHRS, YFSETQ. Here the CDR3 reads CASSLAQTSGSLNEQFF. CDR3 DNA sequence: TGCGCCAGCAGCTTGGCCCAGACTAGCGGGAGCCTTAATGAGCAGTTCTTC. Complete variable domain (other parts from reference TRBV5-1 and TRBJ2-1): KAGVTQTPRYLIKTRGQQVTLSCSPISGHRSVSWYQQTPGQGLQFLFEYFSETQRNKGNFPGRFSGRQFSNSRSEMNVSTLELGDSALYLCASSLAQTSGSLNEQFFGPGTRLTVL.

This sequence joins TRBV18 and TRBJ2-7; a possible D gene is TRBD1 (6 bases). The germline V and J ends were trimmed by 1 base and 3 bases, with 13 bases remaining between them. Germline V CDR1 and CDR2: KGHSH, LQKENI. This CDR3 has 15 residues. CDR3 sequence (DNA): TGTGCCAGCTCACCACGGGGACAAGGGATCTACGAGCAGTACTTC. It encodes CASSPRGQGIYEQYF.

This chain joins TRBV20-1 and TRBJ1-2; 7 bases match TRBD1. Trimming took 6 bases from V and 4 from J; bases not matched to a gene: 14. This CDR3 has 15 residues. CDR1 and CDR2 from the germline V gene are DFQATT and SNEGSKA (reference sequence). CDR3 sequence (DNA): TGCAGTGCCAGTCAACCAGGGGGAGTCAGCTATGGCTACACCTTC. As protein: CSASQPGGVSYGYTF.

The rearrangement joins TRBV7-9 to TRBJ1-2; D gene unclear. CDR1 is SEHNR, CDR2 FQNEAQ, per germline (reference sequence). The CDR3 consists of 12 residues. The germline V and J ends were trimmed by 1 base and 8 bases, with 8 bases remaining between them. CDR3 loop: CASSLETGGYTF. CDR3 nucleotide sequence: TGTGCCAGCAGCTTAGAAACGGGGGGCTACACCTTC.

CDR3 amino acids: CAWSVPLSGGSDTQYF. The CDR3 DNA reads as TGTGCCTGGAGTGTGCCTCTGAGCGGTGGGTCAGATACGCAGTATTTT. The chain has TRBV30 and TRBJ2-3; D is perhaps TRBD2 (5 bases). V lost 0 bases and J 4 bases, leaving 17 bases between the germline ends. The CDR3 length is 16 residues. Per germline, CDR1 GTSNPN and CDR2 SVGIG (reference sequence).

Here the CDR3 DNA reads TGTGCCACCACGCTCAGGGGCGCACGGGAAAAACTGTTTTTT. This encodes CATTLRGAREKLFF. The V gene is TRBV15, the J gene TRBJ1-4; D possibly corresponds to TRBD1 (6 bases). The CDR3 extends over 14 amino acids. The V end lost 7 bases, the J end lost 8 bases, and 17 bases lay between the germline ends. Germline V gives CDR1 LNHNV, CDR2 YYDKDF (reference sequence).

The chain joins TRBV10-1 to TRBJ2-3, with D maybe TRBD2 (6 bases). The length of the CDR3 is 13 residues. The germline gives CDR1 WNHNN, CDR2 SYGVQD (reference sequence). The V end was cut by 8 bases, the J end by 3 bases, with 12 bases between. The CDR3 DNA follows: TGCGCCAGCTCATTTAGCGGTACAGATACGCAGTATTTT. It yields the protein CASSFSGTDTQYF.

In DNA form, the CDR3 reads TGTGCCATCAGTGGGACTAGCCTAGGGACCCAGTACTTC. It yields the protein CAISGTSLGTQYF. The chain is built from TRBV10-3 and TRBJ2-5; TRBD2 matches 8 bases. Germline trimming cut 4 bases from V and 7 bases from J; bases unmatched to any gene: 5. Germline assignment: CDR1 ENHRY and CDR2 SYGVKD. The CDR3 contains 13 residues.

This clone was found once. The rearrangement joins TRBV24-1 to TRBJ2-3, with TRBD2 matching over 7 bases. The CDR3 covers 12 residues. CDR1 is KGHDR, CDR2 SFDVKD, per germline. Trimming cost V 9 bases and J 3 bases; bases outside gene matches: 2. CDR3 in DNA: TGTGCCACCGGCGGGAGTACAGATACGCAGTATTTT. Its protein is CATGGSTDTQYF.

This chain uses TRBV21-1 with TRBJ1-5. TRBV21-1 is an annotated pseudogene. This CDR3 contains 13 residues. CDR3 sequence: CASRTGYNQPQHF. The DNA of the CDR3 is TGTGCCAGCAGGACGGGGTACAATCAGCCCCAGCATTTT.

The chain couples TRBV3-1 (or the pseudogene TRBV3-2) to TRBJ2-3; D not certain. Trimming removed 4 bases from V and 1 base from J, with 18 bases in between. Germline CDR1 is LGHDT and CDR2 is YNNKEL (reference sequence). This CDR3 has 17 residues. This CDR3 reads CASSPARLGVGTDTQYF. CDR3 nucleotides: TGTGCCAGCAGCCCAGCGAGATTGGGTGTCGGCACAGATACGCAGTATTTT.

This clone was counted once. The CDR3, as DNA: TGCGCCAGCAGTCCGAAGACAGGACTGAACACTGAAGCTTTCTTT. This translates into CASSPKTGLNTEAFF. The V and J genes are TRBV5-1 and TRBJ1-1, with D possibly matching TRBD1 (6 bases). The length of the CDR3 is 15 residues. The germline V and J ends were trimmed by 5 bases and 0 bases, with 14 bases remaining between them. CDR1 and CDR2 from the germline V gene are SGHRS and YFSETQ. Full variable domain (rest looked up from reference TRBV5-1 and TRBJ1-1): KAGVTQTPRYLIKTRGQQVTLSCSPISGHRSVSWYQQTPGQGLQFLFEYFSETQRNKGNFPGRFSGRQFSNSRSEMNVSTLELGDSALYLCASSPKTGLNTEAFFGQGTRLTVV.

This chain connects TRBV7-9 to TRBJ2-7; TRBD1 matches 7 bases. After removal of 1 base from V and 2 bases from J, the junction contained 2 bases not matched to a gene. The CDR3 has 14 residues. Looked up from germline, CDR1 is SEHNR and CDR2 is FQNEAQ (reference sequence). CDR3 coding DNA: TGTGCCAGCAGCTTAGTAGGACAGGCCTACGAGCAGTACTTC. Translating gives CASSLVGQAYEQYF.

The chain's CDR3 is CASTTGTNSYEQYF. CDR3 in DNA: TGTGCCAGTACCACCGGGACTAACTCCTACGAGCAGTACTTC. The chain has TRBV9 and TRBJ2-7, with TRBD2 matching 7 bases. The germline V gene encodes CDR1 SGDLS and CDR2 YYNGEE. There are 14 residues in the CDR3. The V and J ends lost 8 bases and 0 bases, in that order; junction bases with no gene match: 8.

This sequence joins TRBV7-2 and TRBJ2-7, with TRBD2 matching over 10 bases. Germline V CDR1 and CDR2: SGHTA, FQGNSA. The V and J ends lost 1 base and 3 bases, in that order; junction bases with no gene match: 9. The CDR3 runs 17 residues. The CDR3 DNA sequence: TGTGCCAGCAGCTTAGAGCATGCTAGCGGGGGAGACTACGAGCAGTACTTC. Encoded protein: CASSLEHASGGDYEQYF. The variable domain in full, with the rest retrieved from reference TRBV7-2 and TRBJ2-7, is GAGVSQSPSNKVTEKGKDVELRCDPISGHTALYWYRQSLGQGLEFLIYFQGNSAPDKSGLPSDRFSAERTGGSVSTLTIQRTQQEDSAVYLCASSLEHASGGDYEQYFGPGTRLTVT.

The V gene is TRBV20-1, the J gene TRBJ1-6; D remains ambiguous. V was cut by 3 bases and J by 8 bases, with 11 bases left in between. In germline, CDR1 is DFQATT, CDR2 SNEGSKA (reference sequence). The CDR3 runs 13 residues. This CDR3 reads CSASGQVDSPLHF. Written as DNA, the CDR3 is TGCAGTGCTAGTGGGCAGGTTGATTCACCCCTCCACTTT.